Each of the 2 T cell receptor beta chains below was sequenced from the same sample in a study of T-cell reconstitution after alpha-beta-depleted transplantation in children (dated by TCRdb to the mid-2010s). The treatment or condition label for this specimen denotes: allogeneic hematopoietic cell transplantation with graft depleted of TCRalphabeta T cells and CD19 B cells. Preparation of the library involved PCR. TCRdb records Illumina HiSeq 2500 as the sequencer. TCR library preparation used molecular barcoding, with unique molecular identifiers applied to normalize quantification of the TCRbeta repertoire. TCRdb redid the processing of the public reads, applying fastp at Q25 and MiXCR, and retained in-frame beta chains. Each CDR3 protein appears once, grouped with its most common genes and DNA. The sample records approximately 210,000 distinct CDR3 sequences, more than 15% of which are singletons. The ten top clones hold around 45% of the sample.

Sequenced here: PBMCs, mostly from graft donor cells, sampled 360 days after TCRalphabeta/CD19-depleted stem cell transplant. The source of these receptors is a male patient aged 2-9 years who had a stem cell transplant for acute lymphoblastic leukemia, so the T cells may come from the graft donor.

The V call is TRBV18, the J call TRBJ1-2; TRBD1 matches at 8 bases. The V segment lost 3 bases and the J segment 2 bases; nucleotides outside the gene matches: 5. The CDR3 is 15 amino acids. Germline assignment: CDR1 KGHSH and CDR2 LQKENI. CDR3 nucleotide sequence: TGTGCCAGCTCACCGACCGGGACAGGCAACTATGGCTACACCTTC. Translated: CASSPTGTGNYGYTF. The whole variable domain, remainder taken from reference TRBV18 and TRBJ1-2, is NAGVMQNPRHLVRRRGQEARLRCSPMKGHSHVYWYRQLPEEGLKFMVYLQKENIIDESGMPKERFSAEFPKEGPSILRIQQVVRGDSAAYFCASSPTGTGNYGYTFGSGTRLTVV.

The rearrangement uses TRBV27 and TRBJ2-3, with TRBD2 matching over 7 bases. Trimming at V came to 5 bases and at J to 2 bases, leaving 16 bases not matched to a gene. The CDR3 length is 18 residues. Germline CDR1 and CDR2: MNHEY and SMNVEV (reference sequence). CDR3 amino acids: CASSPIPPERGPTDTQYF. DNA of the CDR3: TGTGCCAGCAGTCCTATACCCCCGGAGCGGGGCCCCACAGATACGCAGTATTTT.